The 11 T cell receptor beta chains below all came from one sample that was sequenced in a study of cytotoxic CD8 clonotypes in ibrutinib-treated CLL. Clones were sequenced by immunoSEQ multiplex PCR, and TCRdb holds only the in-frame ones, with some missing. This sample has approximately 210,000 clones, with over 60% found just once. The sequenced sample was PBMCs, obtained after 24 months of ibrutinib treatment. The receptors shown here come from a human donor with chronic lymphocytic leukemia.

Written as DNA, the CDR3 is TGCGCCAGCAGCCAAGGGACTAGCCGGAGCTCCTACAATGAGCAGTTCTTC. Translating gives CASSQGTSRSSYNEQFF. V gene TRBV4-3 combines with J gene TRBJ2-1, with 8 bases identical to TRBD2. Germline CDR1 reads LGHNA; CDR2 reads YSLEER. V was pared by 1 base and J by 0 bases, with 5 bases of the junction left unmatched. The CDR3 extends over 17 amino acids.

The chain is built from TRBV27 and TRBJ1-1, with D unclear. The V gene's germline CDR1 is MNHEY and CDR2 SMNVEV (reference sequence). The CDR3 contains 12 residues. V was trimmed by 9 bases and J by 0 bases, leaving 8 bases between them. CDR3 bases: TGTGCCAGGAAGAGAATGAACACTGAAGCTTTCTTT. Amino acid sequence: CARKRMNTEAFF.

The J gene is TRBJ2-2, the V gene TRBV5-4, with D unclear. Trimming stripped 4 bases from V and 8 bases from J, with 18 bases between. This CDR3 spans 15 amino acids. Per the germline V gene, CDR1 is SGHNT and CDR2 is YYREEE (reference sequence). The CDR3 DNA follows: TGTGCCAGCAGCACCCCGGCGTCGCATAAAGGGGAGCTGTTTTTT. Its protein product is CASSTPASHKGELFF.

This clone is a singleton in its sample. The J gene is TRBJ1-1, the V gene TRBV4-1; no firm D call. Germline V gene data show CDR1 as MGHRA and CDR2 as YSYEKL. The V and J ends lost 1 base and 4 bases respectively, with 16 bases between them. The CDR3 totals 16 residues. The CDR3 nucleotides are TGCGCCAGCAGCCAAGTCTTCTCGCTCGAGCCCACTGAAGCTTTCTTT. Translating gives CASSQVFSLEPTEAFF.

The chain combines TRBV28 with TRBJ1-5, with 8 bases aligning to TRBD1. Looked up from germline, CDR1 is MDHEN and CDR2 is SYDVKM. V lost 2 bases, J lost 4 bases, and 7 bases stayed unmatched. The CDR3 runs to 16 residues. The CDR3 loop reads CASSLLGTGGNQPQHF. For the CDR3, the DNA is TGTGCCAGCAGTTTACTCGGGACAGGTGGGAATCAGCCCCAGCATTTT.

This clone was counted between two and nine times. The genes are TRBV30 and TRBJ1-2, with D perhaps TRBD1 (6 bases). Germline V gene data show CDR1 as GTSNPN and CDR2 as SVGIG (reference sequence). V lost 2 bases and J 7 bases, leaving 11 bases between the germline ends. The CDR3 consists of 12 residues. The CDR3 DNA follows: TGTGCCTGGAGTCAGGGGACTCTTGGCTACACCTTC. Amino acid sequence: CAWSQGTLGYTF.

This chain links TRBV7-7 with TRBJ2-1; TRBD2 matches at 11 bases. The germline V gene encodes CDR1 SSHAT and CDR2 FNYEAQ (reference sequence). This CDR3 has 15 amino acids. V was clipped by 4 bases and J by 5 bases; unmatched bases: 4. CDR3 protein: CASSSTSGGNNEQFF. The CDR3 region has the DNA TGTGCCAGCAGCTCCACTAGCGGGGGTAACAATGAGCAGTTCTTC.

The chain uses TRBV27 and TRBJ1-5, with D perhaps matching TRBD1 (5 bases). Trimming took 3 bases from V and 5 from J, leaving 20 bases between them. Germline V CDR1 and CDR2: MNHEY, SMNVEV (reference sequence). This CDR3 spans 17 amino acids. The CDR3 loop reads CASSLSGRRTWHQPQHF. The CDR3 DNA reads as TGTGCCAGCAGTTTGTCGGGACGCCGAACTTGGCATCAGCCCCAGCATTTT.

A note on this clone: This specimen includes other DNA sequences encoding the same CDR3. The CDR3 spells CASSLSTGGDTEAFF. The CDR3 DNA sequence: TGTGCCAGCAGTTTATCAACAGGGGGAGACACTGAAGCTTTCTTT. V usage is TRBV27 and J usage is TRBJ1-1; 8 bases match TRBD1. V trimming: 0 bases; J trimming: 3 bases; junction bases outside the gene matches: 3. Germline V CDR1 and CDR2: MNHEY, SMNVEV (reference sequence). This CDR3 is 15 amino acids long.

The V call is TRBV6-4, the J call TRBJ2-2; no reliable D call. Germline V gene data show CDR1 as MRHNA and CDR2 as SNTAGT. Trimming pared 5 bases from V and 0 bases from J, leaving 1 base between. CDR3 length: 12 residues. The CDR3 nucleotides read TGTGCCAGCAGTTCGAACACCGGGGAGCTGTTTTTT. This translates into CASSSNTGELFF.

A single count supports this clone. CDR3 region: CASSQAANRGLDQPQHF. The CDR3 nucleotides are TGTGCCAGCAGCCAAGCGGCTAACAGGGGGCTCGATCAGCCCCAGCATTTT. This chain uses TRBV4-2 with TRBJ1-5, with 9 bases fitting TRBD1. The V segment lost 1 base and the J segment 5 bases; nucleotides outside the gene matches: 9. Germline V gene lookup returns CDR1 LGHNA and CDR2 YNFKEQ. The CDR3 runs to 17 residues.